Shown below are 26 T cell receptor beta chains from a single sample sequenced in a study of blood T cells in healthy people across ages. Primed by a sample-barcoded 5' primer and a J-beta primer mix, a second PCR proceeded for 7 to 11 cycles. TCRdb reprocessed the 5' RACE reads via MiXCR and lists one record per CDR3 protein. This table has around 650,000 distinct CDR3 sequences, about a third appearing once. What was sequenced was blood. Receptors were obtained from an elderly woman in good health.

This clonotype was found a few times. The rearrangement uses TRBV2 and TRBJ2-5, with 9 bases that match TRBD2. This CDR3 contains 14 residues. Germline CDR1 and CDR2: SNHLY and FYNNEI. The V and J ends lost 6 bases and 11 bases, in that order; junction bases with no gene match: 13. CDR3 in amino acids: CASRRGGVENEQYF. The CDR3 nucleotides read TGTGCCAGCAGGCGGGGGGGCGTGGAAAATGAGCAGTACTTC.

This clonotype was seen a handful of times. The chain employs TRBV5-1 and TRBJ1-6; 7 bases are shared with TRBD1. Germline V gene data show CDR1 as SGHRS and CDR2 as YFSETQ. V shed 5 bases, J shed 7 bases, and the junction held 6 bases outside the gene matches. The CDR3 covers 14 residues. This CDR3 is CASRKTGLNSPLHF. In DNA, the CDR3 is TGCGCCAGCAGGAAGACAGGGTTGAATTCACCCCTCCACTTT.

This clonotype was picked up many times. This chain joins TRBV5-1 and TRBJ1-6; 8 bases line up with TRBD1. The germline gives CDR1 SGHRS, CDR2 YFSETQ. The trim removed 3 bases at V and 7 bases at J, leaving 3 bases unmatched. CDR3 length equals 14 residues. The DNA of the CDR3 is TGCGCCAGCAGCTATGGGGACAGGAATTCACCCCTCCACTTT. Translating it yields CASSYGDRNSPLHF. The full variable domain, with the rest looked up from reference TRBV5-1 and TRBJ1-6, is KAGVTQTPRYLIKTRGQQVTLSCSPISGHRSVSWYQQTPGQGLQFLFEYFSETQRNKGNFPGRFSGRQFSNSRSEMNVSTLELGDSALYLCASSYGDRNSPLHFGNGTRLTVT.

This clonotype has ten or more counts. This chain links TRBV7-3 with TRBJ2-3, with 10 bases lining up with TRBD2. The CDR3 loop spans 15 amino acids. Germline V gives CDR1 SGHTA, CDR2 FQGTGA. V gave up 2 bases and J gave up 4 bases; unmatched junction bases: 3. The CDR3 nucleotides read TGTGCCAGCAGCTTATTAGCGGGGGGCCCAGATACGCAGTATTTT. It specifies CASSLLAGGPDTQYF.

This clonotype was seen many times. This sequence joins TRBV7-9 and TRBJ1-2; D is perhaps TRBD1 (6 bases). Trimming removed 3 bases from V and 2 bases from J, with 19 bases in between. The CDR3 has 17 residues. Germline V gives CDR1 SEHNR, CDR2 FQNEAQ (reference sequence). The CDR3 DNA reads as TGTGCCAGCAGCTTCCCAGGGGCCGCCCTACTAAACTATGGCTACACCTTC. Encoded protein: CASSFPGAALLNYGYTF.

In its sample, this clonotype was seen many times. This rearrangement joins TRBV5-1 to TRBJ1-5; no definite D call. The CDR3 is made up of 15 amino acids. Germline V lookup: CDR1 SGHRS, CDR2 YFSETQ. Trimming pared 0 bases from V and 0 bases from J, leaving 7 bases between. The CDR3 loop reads CASSLGGNSNQPQHF. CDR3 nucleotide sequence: TGCGCCAGCAGCTTGGGGGGAAATAGCAATCAGCCCCAGCATTTT.

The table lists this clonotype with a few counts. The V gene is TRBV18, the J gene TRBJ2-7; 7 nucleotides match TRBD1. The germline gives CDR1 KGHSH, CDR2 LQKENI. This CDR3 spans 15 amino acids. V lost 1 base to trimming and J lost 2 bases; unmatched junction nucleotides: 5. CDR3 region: CASSPRTGDPYEQYF. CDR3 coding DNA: TGTGCCAGCTCACCACGAACAGGGGATCCCTACGAGCAGTACTTC.

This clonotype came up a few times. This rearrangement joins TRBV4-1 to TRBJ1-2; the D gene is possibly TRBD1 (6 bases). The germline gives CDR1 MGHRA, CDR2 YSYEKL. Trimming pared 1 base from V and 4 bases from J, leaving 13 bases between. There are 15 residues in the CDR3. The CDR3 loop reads CASSQVAGVFYGYTF. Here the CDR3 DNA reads TGCGCCAGCAGCCAAGTGGCAGGGGTATTCTATGGCTACACCTTC.

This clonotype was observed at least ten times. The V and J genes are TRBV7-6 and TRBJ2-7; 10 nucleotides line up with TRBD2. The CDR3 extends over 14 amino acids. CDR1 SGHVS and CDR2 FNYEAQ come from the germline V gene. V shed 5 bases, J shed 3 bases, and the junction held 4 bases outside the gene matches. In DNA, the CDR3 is TGTGCCAGCAGCCGAGGGACTAGCGACTACGAGCAGTACTTC. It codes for CASSRGTSDYEQYF. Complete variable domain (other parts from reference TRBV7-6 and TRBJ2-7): GAGVSQSPRYKVTKRGQDVALRCDPISGHVSLYWYRQALGQGPEFLTYFNYEAQQDKSGLPNDRFSAERPEGSISTLTIQRTEQRDSAMYRCASSRGTSDYEQYFGPGTRLTVT.

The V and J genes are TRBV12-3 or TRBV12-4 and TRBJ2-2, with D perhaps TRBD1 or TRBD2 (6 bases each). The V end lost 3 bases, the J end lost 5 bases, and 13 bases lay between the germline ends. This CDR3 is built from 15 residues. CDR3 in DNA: TGTGCCAGCAGTTTCGGGGGCGGTAGGACCGGGGAGCTGTTTTTT. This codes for CASSFGGGRTGELFF.

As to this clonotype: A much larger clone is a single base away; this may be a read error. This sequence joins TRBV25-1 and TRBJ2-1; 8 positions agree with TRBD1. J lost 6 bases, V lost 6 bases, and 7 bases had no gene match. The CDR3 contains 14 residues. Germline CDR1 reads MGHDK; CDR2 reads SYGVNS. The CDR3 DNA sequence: TGTGCCAGCAGAGACTCAGGGGGCTCCAATGAGCAGTTCTTC. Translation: CASRDSGGSNEQFF. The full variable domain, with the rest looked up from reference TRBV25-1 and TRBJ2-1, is EADIYQTPRYLVIGTGKKITLECSQTMGHDKMYWYQQDPGMELHLIHYSYGVNSTEKGDLSSESTVSRIRTEHFPLTLESARPSHTSQYLCASRDSGGSNEQFFGPGTRLTVL.

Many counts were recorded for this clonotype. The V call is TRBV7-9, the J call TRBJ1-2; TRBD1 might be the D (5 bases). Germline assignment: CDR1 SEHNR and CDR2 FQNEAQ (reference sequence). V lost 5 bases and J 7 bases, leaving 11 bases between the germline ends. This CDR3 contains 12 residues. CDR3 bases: TGTGCCAGCAGCCCGGCAGGGTTTGGCTACACCTTC. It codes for CASSPAGFGYTF.

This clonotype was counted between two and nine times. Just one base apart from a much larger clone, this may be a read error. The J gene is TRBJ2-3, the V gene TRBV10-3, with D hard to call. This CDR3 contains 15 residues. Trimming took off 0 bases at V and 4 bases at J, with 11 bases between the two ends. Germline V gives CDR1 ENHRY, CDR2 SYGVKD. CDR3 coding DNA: TGTGCCATCAGTGAGTCCTTAGACCGCGCAGATACGCAGTATTTT. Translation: CAISESLDRADTQYF.

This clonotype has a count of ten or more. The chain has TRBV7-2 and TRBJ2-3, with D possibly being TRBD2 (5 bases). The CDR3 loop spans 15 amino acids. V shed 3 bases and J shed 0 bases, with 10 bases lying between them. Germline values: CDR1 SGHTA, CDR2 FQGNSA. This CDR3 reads CASSLGAVSTDTQYF. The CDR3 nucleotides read TGTGCCAGCAGCTTGGGAGCGGTTAGCACAGATACGCAGTATTTT.

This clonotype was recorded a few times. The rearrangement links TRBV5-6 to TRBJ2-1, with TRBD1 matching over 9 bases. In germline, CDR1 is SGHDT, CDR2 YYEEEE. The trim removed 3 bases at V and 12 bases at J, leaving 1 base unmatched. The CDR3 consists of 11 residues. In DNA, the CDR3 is TGTGCCAGCAGCTCGGGACAGGGGCAGTTCTTC. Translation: CASSSGQGQFF.

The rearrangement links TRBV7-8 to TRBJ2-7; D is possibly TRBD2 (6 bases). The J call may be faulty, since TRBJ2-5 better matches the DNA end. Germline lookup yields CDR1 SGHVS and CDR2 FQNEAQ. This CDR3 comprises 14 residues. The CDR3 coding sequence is TGTGCCAGCAGCTTAGAGGCGGGACCGGGGACCCAGTACTTC. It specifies CASSLEAGPGTQYF.

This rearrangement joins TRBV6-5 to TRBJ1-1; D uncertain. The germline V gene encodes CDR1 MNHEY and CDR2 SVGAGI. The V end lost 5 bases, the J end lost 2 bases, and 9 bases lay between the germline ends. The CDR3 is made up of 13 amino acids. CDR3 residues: CASSNTVNTEAFF. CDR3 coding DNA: TGTGCCAGCAGTAATACAGTTAACACTGAAGCTTTCTTT.

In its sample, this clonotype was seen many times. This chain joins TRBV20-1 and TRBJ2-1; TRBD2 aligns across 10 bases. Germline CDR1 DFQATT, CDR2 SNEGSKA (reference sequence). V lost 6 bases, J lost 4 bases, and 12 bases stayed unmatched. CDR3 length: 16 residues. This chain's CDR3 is CSAGASGGVPYNEQFF. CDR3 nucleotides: TGCAGTGCGGGGGCGAGCGGGGGGGTTCCTTACAATGAGCAGTTCTTC.

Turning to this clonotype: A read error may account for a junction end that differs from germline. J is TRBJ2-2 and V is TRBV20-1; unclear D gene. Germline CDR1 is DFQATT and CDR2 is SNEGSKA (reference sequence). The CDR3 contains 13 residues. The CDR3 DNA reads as TGCAGTGCTAGTTGGACGAACAGCGGGGAGCTGTTTTTT. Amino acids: CSASWTNSGELFF.

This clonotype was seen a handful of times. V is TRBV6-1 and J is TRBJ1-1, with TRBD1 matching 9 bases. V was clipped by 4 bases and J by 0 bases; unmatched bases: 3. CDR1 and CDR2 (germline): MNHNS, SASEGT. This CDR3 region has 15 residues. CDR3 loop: CASSARTGVNTEAFF. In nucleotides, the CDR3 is TGTGCCAGCAGTGCTCGGACAGGGGTGAACACTGAAGCTTTCTTT.

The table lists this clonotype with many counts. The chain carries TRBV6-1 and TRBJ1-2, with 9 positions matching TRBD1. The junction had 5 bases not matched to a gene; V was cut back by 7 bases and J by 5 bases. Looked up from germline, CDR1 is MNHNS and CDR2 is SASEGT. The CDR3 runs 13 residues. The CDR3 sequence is CASTRTGDYGYTF. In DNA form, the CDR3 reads TGTGCCAGCACCCGGACAGGGGATTATGGCTACACCTTC.

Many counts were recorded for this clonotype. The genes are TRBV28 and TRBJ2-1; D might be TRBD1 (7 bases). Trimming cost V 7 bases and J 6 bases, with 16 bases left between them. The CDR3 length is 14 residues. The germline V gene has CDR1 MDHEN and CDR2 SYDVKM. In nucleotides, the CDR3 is TGTGCCAGCATCCAGGGGGACTTACGCAATGAGCAGTTCTTC. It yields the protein CASIQGDLRNEQFF.

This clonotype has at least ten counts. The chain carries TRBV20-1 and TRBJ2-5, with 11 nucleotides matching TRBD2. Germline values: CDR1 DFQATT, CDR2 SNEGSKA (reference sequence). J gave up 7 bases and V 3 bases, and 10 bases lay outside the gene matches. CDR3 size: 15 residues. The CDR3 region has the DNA TGCAGTGCTAGTCTAGCGGGGGGCCGTGGTGCGACCCAGTACTTC. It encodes CSASLAGGRGATQYF.

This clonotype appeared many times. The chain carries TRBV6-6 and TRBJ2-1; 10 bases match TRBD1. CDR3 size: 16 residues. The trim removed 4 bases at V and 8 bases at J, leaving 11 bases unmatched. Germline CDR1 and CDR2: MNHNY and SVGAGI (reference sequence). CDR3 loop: CASSSFGTGAGDEQFF. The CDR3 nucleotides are TGTGCCAGCAGTTCGTTTGGGACAGGGGCAGGCGATGAGCAGTTCTTC.

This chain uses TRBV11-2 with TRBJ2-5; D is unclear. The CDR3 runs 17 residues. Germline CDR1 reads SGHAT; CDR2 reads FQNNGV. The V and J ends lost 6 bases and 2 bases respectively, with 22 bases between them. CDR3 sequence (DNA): TGTGCCAGCAGATCCTCCTCGATAGATCTGGAACAAGAGACCCAGTACTTC. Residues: CASRSSSIDLEQETQYF. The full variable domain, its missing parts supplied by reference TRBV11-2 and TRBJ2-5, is EAGVAQSPRYKIIEKRQSVAFWCNPISGHATLYWYQQILGQGPKLLIQFQNNGVVDDSQLPKDRFSAERLKGVDSTLKIQPAKLEDSAVYLCASRSSSIDLEQETQYFGPGTRLLVL.

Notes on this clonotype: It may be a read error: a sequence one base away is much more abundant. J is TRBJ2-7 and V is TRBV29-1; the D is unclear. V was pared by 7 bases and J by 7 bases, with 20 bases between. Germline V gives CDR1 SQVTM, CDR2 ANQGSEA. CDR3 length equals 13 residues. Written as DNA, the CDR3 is TGCAGCGCGGACGGTATCGGGTACAATGAGCAGTACTTC. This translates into CSADGIGYNEQYF.